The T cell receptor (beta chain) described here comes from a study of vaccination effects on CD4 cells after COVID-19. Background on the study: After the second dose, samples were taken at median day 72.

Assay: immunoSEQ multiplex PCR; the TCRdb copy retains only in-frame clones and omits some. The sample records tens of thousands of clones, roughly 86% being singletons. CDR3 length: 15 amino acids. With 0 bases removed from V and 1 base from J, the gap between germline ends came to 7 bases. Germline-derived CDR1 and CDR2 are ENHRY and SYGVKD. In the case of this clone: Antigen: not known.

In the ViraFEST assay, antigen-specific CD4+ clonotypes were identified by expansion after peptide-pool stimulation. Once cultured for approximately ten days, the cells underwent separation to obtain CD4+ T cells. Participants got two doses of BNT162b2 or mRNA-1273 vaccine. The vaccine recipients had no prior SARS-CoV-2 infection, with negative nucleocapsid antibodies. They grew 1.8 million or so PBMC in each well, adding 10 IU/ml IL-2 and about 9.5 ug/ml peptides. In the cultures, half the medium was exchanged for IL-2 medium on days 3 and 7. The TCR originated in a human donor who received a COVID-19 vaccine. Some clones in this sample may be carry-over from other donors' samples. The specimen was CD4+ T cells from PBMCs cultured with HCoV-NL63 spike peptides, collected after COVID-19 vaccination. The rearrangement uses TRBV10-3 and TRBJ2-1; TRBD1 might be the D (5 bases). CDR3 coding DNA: TGTGCCATCAGTGAGTCGAAGGGGTCCTACAATGAGCAGTTCTTC. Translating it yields CAISESKGSYNEQFF.